These 6 T cell receptor beta chains share one sample of origin, sequenced in a study of blood T cell repertoires in COVID-19. Measured with immunoSEQ multiplex PCR; TCRdb has only the in-frame clones, and not every one. The sample carries about 400,000 clones, approximately 91% recorded once. The sequenced sample was PBMCs or T cells enriched from blood (not recorded which). Receptors originate from a woman aged 40 to 49 with acute COVID-19.

The rearrangement joins TRBV3-1 (or the pseudogene TRBV3-2) to TRBJ2-1; 7 nucleotides align to TRBD1. The V and J ends lost 0 bases and 6 bases, in that order; junction bases with no gene match: 11. This CDR3 region has 17 residues. Germline V gives CDR1 LGHDT, CDR2 YNNKEL (reference sequence). CDR3 DNA: TGTGCCAGCAGCCAAGAAGACAGGGCCCTAGGGGGCAATGAGCAGTTCTTC. Translation gives CASSQEDRALGGNEQFF.

The V call is TRBV30, the J call TRBJ1-1; 7 nucleotides line up with TRBD1. Germline values: CDR1 GTSNPN, CDR2 SVGIG (reference sequence). The CDR3 length is 10 residues. J was trimmed by 12 bases and V by 5 bases; bases with no gene match: 6. CDR3 sequence: CAWAGGRTFF. In DNA form, the CDR3 reads TGTGCCTGGGCAGGGGGAAGGACTTTCTTT.

The V gene is TRBV20-1, the J gene TRBJ2-5; 14 bases agree with TRBD2. The junction had 8 bases not matched to a gene; V was cut back by 3 bases and J by 2 bases. Looked up from germline, CDR1 is DFQATT and CDR2 is SNEGSKA (reference sequence). This CDR3 comprises 17 residues. This CDR3 is CSASFGLAGGLQETQYF. Here the CDR3 DNA reads TGCAGTGCTAGTTTCGGACTAGCGGGGGGATTACAAGAGACCCAGTACTTC.

The rearrangement links TRBV3-1 (or the pseudogene TRBV3-2) to TRBJ2-5, with TRBD2 matching over 12 bases. After removal of 5 bases from V and 2 bases from J, the junction contained 3 bases not matched to a gene. Germline values: CDR1 LGHDT, CDR2 YNNKEL (reference sequence). The CDR3 has 15 amino acids. CDR3 DNA sequence: TGTGCCAGCAGCACGCTAGCGGGGGGGCAAGAGACCCAGTACTTC. Protein sequence: CASSTLAGGQETQYF.

This chain joins TRBV19 and TRBJ2-1; TRBD2 aligns across 8 bases. V lost 3 bases to trimming and J lost 0 bases; unmatched junction nucleotides: 4. This CDR3 has 16 residues. Germline assignment: CDR1 LNHDA and CDR2 SQIVND (reference sequence). The CDR3 sequence: CASSIPGGTSYNEQFF. The DNA for the CDR3 is TGTGCCAGTAGTATCCCGGGGGGGACCTCCTACAATGAGCAGTTCTTC.

This chain joins TRBV9 and TRBJ2-2; TRBD2 matches 12 bases. Germline CDR1 reads SGDLS; CDR2 reads YYNGEE. V gave up 4 bases and J gave up 4 bases; unmatched junction bases: 5. This CDR3 has 16 residues. This chain's CDR3 is CASSPRLAGATGELFF. CDR3 sequence (DNA): TGTGCCAGCAGCCCACGACTAGCGGGGGCCACCGGGGAGCTGTTTTTT.